This TCR beta chain was captured in a study of CD8 T cells in cerebrospinal fluid in Alzheimer's disease. Study-wide results and limits: Alzheimer's patients were not enriched for EBV-specific clones, which were not the most expanded. Compared with controls, mild cognitive impairment or Alzheimer's disease patients showed higher maximum CSF clone percentages.

TCRdb re-called the 10x single-cell sequencing reads and shows each CDR3 protein once, DNA omitted. This table lists about 1,400 distinct CDR3 sequences. The CDR3 spans 16 residues. Germline values: CDR1 SGHNT, CDR2 YYREEE (reference sequence). Participants were all in good physical condition and free of acute infection. In regard to this clonotype: What it binds is not known.

The sample was cerebrospinal fluid. The chain joins TRBV5-4 to TRBJ2-1. This TCR derives from a human donor with mild cognitive impairment. The CDR3 spells CASSLELEIAYNEQFF. Full variable domain (outside the CDR3, taken from reference TRBV5-4 and TRBJ2-1): ETGVTQSPTHLIKTRGQQVTLRCSSQSGHNTVSWYQQALGQGPQFIFQYYREEENGRGNFPPRFSGLQFPNYSSELNVNALELDDSALYLCASSLELEIAYNEQFFGPGTRLTVL.